This TCR beta chain was retrieved from a study of blood T cells in healthy people across ages. This clonotype came up many times. Whenever a sample was processed, at least 6.5 million PBMCs were isolated. The second PCR ran roughly 7 to 12 cycles with a sample-barcoded 5' primer and J-beta primers. Tagging of each cDNA molecule was performed by a template-switch adaptor with 12 random nucleotides. TCRdb reanalysed the 5' RACE reads using MiXCR and keeps one entry per CDR3 protein. Found here are under 2 million distinct CDR3 sequences, almost 35% of them singletons; the top ten hold about 11%. Input material: blood. The sequence derives from a woman aged 30 to 39 in good health.

The CDR3 is CSVRRAVFDEQYF. For the CDR3, the DNA is TGCAGCGTCCGGCGGGCAGTCTTCGACGAGCAGTACTTC. This chain joins TRBV29-1 and TRBJ2-7, with a possible D match to TRBD2 (5 bases). V was cut by 6 bases and J by 5 bases, with 17 bases left in between. This CDR3 spans 13 amino acids. Germline V gene lookup returns CDR1 SQVTM and CDR2 ANQGSEA.